The 23 T cell receptor beta chains below all came from one sample that was sequenced in a study of blood T cells in healthy people across ages. Alongside a J-beta primer mix, a sample-barcoded 5' primer served in a second PCR lasting about 7 to 12 cycles. TCRdb reprocessed the 5' RACE reads via MiXCR and lists one record per CDR3 protein. This table holds roughly 1,800,000 distinct CDR3 sequences, roughly 50% found once. The sequencing sample was made of blood. These receptors all come from a woman in her 40s in good health.

The chain employs TRBV28 and TRBJ2-5; 10 positions match TRBD1. CDR3 length: 15 amino acids. V trimming: 2 bases; J trimming: 2 bases; junction bases outside the gene matches: 2. CDR1 MDHEN and CDR2 SYDVKM come from the germline V gene. The CDR3 DNA reads TGTGCCAGCAGTTTACAGGGACAGGGGCAAGAGACCCAGTACTTC. Residues: CASSLQGQGQETQYF.

The chain is built from TRBV13 and TRBJ2-1, with D unclear. The V end lost 5 bases, the J end lost 0 bases, and 17 bases lay between the germline ends. The CDR3 extends over 17 amino acids. CDR1 is PRHDT and CDR2 is FYEKMQ in the germline V gene (reference sequence). The CDR3, as DNA: TGTGCCAGCAGCCCAACACCTCCAGTAAGCTCCTACAATGAGCAGTTCTTC. This translates into CASSPTPPVSSYNEQFF.

This rearrangement joins TRBV28 to TRBJ1-5; D is ambiguous. The germline gives CDR1 MDHEN, CDR2 SYDVKM. The CDR3 runs to 14 residues. V was clipped by 10 bases and J by 2 bases, with 15 bases between them. CDR3 DNA sequence: TGTGCCACCCATGAGGAATTTGGCAATCAGCCCCAGCATTTT. This translates into CATHEEFGNQPQHF.

V gene TRBV9 combines with J gene TRBJ1-6; D gene ambiguous. Germline V gene lookup returns CDR1 SGDLS and CDR2 YYNGEE. CDR3 length: 16 amino acids. V lost 0 bases and J 0 bases, leaving 7 bases between the germline ends. CDR3 amino acids: CASSVDPGSYNSPLHF. CDR3 DNA: TGTGCCAGCAGCGTAGATCCAGGCTCCTATAATTCACCCCTCCACTTT.

The CDR3 region is CSARDVAKPYEQYF. In DNA form, the CDR3 reads TGCAGTGCTAGAGATGTGGCAAAACCCTACGAGCAGTACTTC. V is TRBV20-1 and J is TRBJ2-7, with D uncertain. V was pared by 0 bases and J by 2 bases, with 11 bases between. Germline CDR1 is DFQATT and CDR2 is SNEGSKA (reference sequence). The CDR3 has 14 amino acids.

This clonotype was seen a few times. V usage is TRBV7-2 and J usage is TRBJ1-2; 8 bases agree with TRBD1. V dropped 5 bases and J dropped 8; count of bases not matched to a gene: 10. The CDR3 length is 14 residues. Germline CDR1 and CDR2: SGHTA and FQGNSA. CDR3 loop: CASSPSQGAGGYTF. CDR3 DNA sequence: TGTGCCAGCAGCCCCTCCCAGGGGGCAGGAGGCTACACCTTC.

J is TRBJ1-2 and V is TRBV6-5, with D perhaps TRBD1 (5 bases). Deletions cut 2 bases from V and 8 bases from J, with 15 bases between. Per the germline V gene, CDR1 is MNHEY and CDR2 is SVGAGI. This CDR3 comprises 14 residues. The CDR3: CASSYLGGIQGYTF. Written as DNA, the CDR3 is TGTGCCAGCAGTTACCTTGGGGGGATCCAGGGCTACACCTTC.

This chain joins TRBV7-2 and TRBJ2-7; D unresolved. Between the trimmed V and J ends, which lost 3 bases and 5 bases, there was a span of 23 bases. The CDR3 loop spans 17 amino acids. Germline V lookup: CDR1 SGHTA, CDR2 FQGNSA. CDR3 in DNA: TGTGCCAGCAGCTTTTTCCCCGTCCAAGGGCATAGGGACGAGCAGTACTTC. Encoded protein: CASSFFPVQGHRDEQYF.

The rearrangement links TRBV9 to TRBJ2-3; 10 bases fit TRBD2. The junction had 2 bases not matched to a gene; V was cut back by 0 bases and J by 7 bases. CDR3 length: 14 residues. The germline CDR1 and CDR2 sequences are SGDLS and YYNGEE. CDR3 nucleotide sequence: TGTGCCAGCAGCGTAGCTAGCGGGGGTAATACGCAGTATTTT. Translation gives CASSVASGGNTQYF.

V gene TRBV11-2 combines with J gene TRBJ2-1, with 8 positions matching TRBD1. Germline V gene lookup returns CDR1 SGHAT and CDR2 FQNNGV. The CDR3 runs to 17 residues. Unmatched junction bases numbered 12, after V lost 5 bases and J lost 3 bases. The CDR3: CASSPPRQGIVYNEQFF. The CDR3 DNA follows: TGTGCCAGCAGCCCCCCGAGACAGGGGATCGTCTACAATGAGCAGTTCTTC.

This clonotype showed up just a few times. The rearrangement uses TRBV4-3 and TRBJ1-2; 7 nucleotides align to TRBD1. Unmatched junction bases numbered 21, after V lost 3 bases and J lost 5 bases. CDR1 is LGHNA, CDR2 YSLEER, per germline. This CDR3 has 19 amino acids. The CDR3 protein is CASSQDAPTGTVVGYGYTF. The CDR3 DNA reads TGCGCCAGCAGCCAGGACGCTCCCACCGGGACAGTGGTTGGTTATGGCTACACCTTC.

This sequence joins TRBV15 and TRBJ1-2; D perhaps matches TRBD1 (5 bases). This CDR3 contains 17 residues. V shed 1 base and J shed 0 bases, with 15 bases lying between them. The germline CDR1 and CDR2 sequences are LNHNV and YYDKDF (reference sequence). DNA for the CDR3: TGTGCCACCAGCAGAGGTGGGCAGGGCTGGGCTAACTATGGCTACACCTTC. It translates to CATSRGGQGWANYGYTF.

This chain joins TRBV7-2 and TRBJ2-1; D ambiguous. The V end lost 6 bases, the J end lost 13 bases, and 19 bases lay between the germline ends. The CDR3 is 13 amino acids. Germline V gene sequence: CDR1 SGHTA, CDR2 FQGNSA. The CDR3 loop reads CASSSSRVETQFF. Here the CDR3 DNA reads TGTGCCAGCAGTTCCAGCCGGGTAGAGACCCAGTTCTTC.

This chain joins TRBV29-1 and TRBJ2-1; tentatively, D is TRBD1 (6 bases). The germline V and J ends were trimmed by 3 bases and 13 bases, with 16 bases remaining between them. CDR1 is SQVTM, CDR2 ANQGSEA, per germline. This CDR3 comprises 12 residues. The CDR3 sequence: CSVDHEGETQFF. The CDR3 bases are TGCAGCGTTGACCATGAGGGGGAGACCCAGTTCTTC.

The DNA for the CDR3 is TGTGCCAGCAGCTGGGACGGGGGCGGAGATCAGCCCCAGCATTTT. Its translation: CASSWDGGGDQPQHF. V and J are TRBV5-5 and TRBJ1-5; maybe TRBD1 (6 bases). Germline V gene lookup returns CDR1 SGHKS and CDR2 YYEKEE (reference sequence). The CDR3 runs to 15 residues. Trimming took 3 bases from V and 5 from J, leaving 15 bases between them.

The chain joins TRBV7-8 to TRBJ2-6; the D gene is possibly TRBD1 (6 bases). V gave up 5 bases and J gave up 0 bases, with 20 bases separating them. Germline CDR1 reads SGHVS; CDR2 reads FQNEAQ. CDR3 length: 19 amino acids. The CDR3 loop is CASSPRQARIDSGANVLTF. Here the CDR3 DNA reads TGTGCCAGCAGCCCCCGACAGGCCCGAATAGACTCTGGGGCCAACGTCCTGACTTTC.

In DNA form, the CDR3 reads TGTGCCAGTAGTTCGAGGACAGCGAACCCTAGCACAGATACGCAGTATTTT. Its protein is CASSSRTANPSTDTQYF. This chain joins TRBV19 and TRBJ2-3; maybe TRBD1 (6 bases). The V end was cut by 5 bases, the J end by 0 bases, with 18 bases between. The CDR3 totals 17 residues. The germline CDR1 and CDR2 sequences are LNHDA and SQIVND (reference sequence). Based on the CDR3 plus reference TRBV19 and TRBJ2-3, the full variable domain is DGGITQSPKYLFRKEGQNVTLSCEQNLNHDAMYWYRQDPGQGLRLIYYSQIVNDFQKGDIAEGYSVSREKKESFPLTVTSAQKNPTAFYLCASSSRTANPSTDTQYFGPGTRLTVL.

The J gene is TRBJ2-7, the V gene TRBV6-6; D may match TRBD1 or TRBD2 (5 bases each). The CDR3 has 13 amino acids. V lost 7 bases and J lost 5, with 15 bases in between. CDR1 is MNHNY and CDR2 is SVGAGI in the germline V gene (reference sequence). CDR3 residues: CASTAAGSNEQYF. The CDR3 bases are TGTGCCAGCACTGCCGCAGGGAGCAACGAGCAGTACTTC.

V usage is TRBV6-6 and J usage is TRBJ1-1, with D uncertain. This CDR3 has 15 amino acids. CDR1 MNHNY and CDR2 SVGAGI come from the germline V gene (reference sequence). V was trimmed by 0 bases and J by 0 bases, leaving 8 bases between them. The CDR3 spells CASSYSPNLNTEAFF. The CDR3 DNA reads as TGTGCCAGCAGTTACTCTCCGAATTTGAACACTGAAGCTTTCTTT.

The chain uses TRBV28 and TRBJ2-1; D remains ambiguous. Trimming stripped 2 bases from V and 2 bases from J, with 13 bases between. The length of the CDR3 is 16 residues. CDR1 is MDHEN, CDR2 SYDVKM, per germline. CDR3 in DNA: TGTGCCAGCAGTTTAAAAGTGGGGAAGGCCTACAATGAGCAGTTCTTC. This encodes CASSLKVGKAYNEQFF.

The chain joins TRBV20-1 to TRBJ2-3, with D unresolved. The CDR3 loop spans 16 amino acids. V lost 3 bases and J 2 bases, leaving 18 bases between the germline ends. Germline-derived CDR1 and CDR2 are DFQATT and SNEGSKA (reference sequence). CDR3 amino acids: CSASRTGRQNTDTQYF. CDR3 nucleotide sequence: TGCAGTGCTAGCCGAACGGGCCGTCAAAACACAGATACGCAGTATTTT.

In nucleotides, the CDR3 is TGTGCCAGCAGCGAGCAGGGAGTTGGGGCAGATACGCAGTATTTT. Protein product: CASSEQGVGADTQYF. This chain connects TRBV11-1 to TRBJ2-3; either TRBD1 or TRBD2 may fit D (5 bases each). CDR1 is SGHAT and CDR2 is FQDESV in the germline V gene (reference sequence). The CDR3 loop spans 15 amino acids. Trimming removed 5 bases from V and 4 bases from J, with 16 bases in between.

The V call is TRBV10-2, the J call TRBJ2-5; 8 positions agree with TRBD1. V lost 6 bases and J lost 1; bases outside the gene matches: 7. The CDR3 consists of 15 residues. Germline values: CDR1 WSHSY, CDR2 SAAADI. The chain's CDR3 is CASRSSGGFQETQYF. CDR3 coding DNA: TGCGCCAGCAGATCCTCAGGGGGCTTCCAAGAGACCCAGTACTTC.